A selection of T cell receptor beta chains follows, all from one sample in a study of persistence of HIV-infected CD4 T cells. These receptors lack a known antigen. TCRdb keeps only in-frame clones here, not all; method: immunoSEQ multiplex PCR. The sample consists of about 50,000 clones, approximately 72% of them appearing once. The specimen comprised CD4+ T cells sorted from PBMCs after approximately 18-hour stimulation, sampled from a patient who received antiretroviral therapy. The receptors were gathered from an adult man with HIV who was CMV-seropositive. The CDR3 runs from the conserved cysteine through the conserved F or W. Fields, in order: clone size, D gene, V gene, J gene, CDR3 DNA, CDR3 protein. D genes are given only for firm matches. The size field is filled for only some rows; it gives once, few, many or a size class.

clone size: .
D gene: .
V gene: TRBV11-3
J gene: TRBJ2-7
CDR3 DNA: TGTGCCAGCAGCCCCATCGGGGGCGAGCAGTACTTC
CDR3 protein: CASSPIGGEQYF

clone size: .
D gene: .
V gene: TRBV2
J gene: TRBJ2-7
CDR3 DNA: TGTGCCAGCCACAGCCGGAACGGGTTAGGGGTCGAGCAGTACTTC
CDR3 protein: CASHSRNGLGVEQYF

clone size: .
D gene: TRBD1
V gene: TRBV6-2/TRBV6-3
J gene: TRBJ1-2
CDR3 DNA: TGTGCCAGCAGCCCCGGGACAGGGTCATATGGCTACACCTTC
CDR3 protein: CASSPGTGSYGYTF

clone size: .
D gene: .
V gene: TRBV2
J gene: TRBJ1-1
CDR3 DNA: TGTGCCAGCAGTGGGGGTATGTACACTGAAGCTTTCTTT
CDR3 protein: CASSGGMYTEAFF

clone size: .
D gene: .
V gene: TRBV7-2
J gene: TRBJ1-1
CDR3 DNA: TGTGCCAGCAGATCAGGGACGGGCACTGAAGCTTTCTTT
CDR3 protein: CASRSGTGTEAFF

clone size: .
D gene: .
V gene: TRBV19
J gene: TRBJ1-2
CDR3 DNA: TGTGCCACCGAGAGGGGGGGAGTTGGCTACACCTTC
CDR3 protein: CATERGGVGYTF

clone size: .
D gene: TRBD2
V gene: TRBV5-4
J gene: TRBJ2-2
CDR3 DNA: TGTGCCAGCAGCCCGGGGGGGACCACCGGGGAGCTGTTTTTT
CDR3 protein: CASSPGGTTGELFF

clone size: .
D gene: .
V gene: TRBV6-5
J gene: TRBJ1-2
CDR3 DNA: TGTGCCAGCAGTCCATGGACAGCCCTCGGCTATGGCTACACCTTC
CDR3 protein: CASSPWTALGYGYTF

clone size: .
D gene: .
V gene: TRBV9
J gene: TRBJ1-3
CDR3 DNA: TGTGCCAGCAGCGTAGATCTCATTACGAGCTCTGGAAACACCATATATTTT
CDR3 protein: CASSVDLITSSGNTIYF

clone size: once
D gene: .
V gene: TRBV30
J gene: TRBJ1-3
CDR3 DNA: TGTGCCTGGAGTGGGTGGGGAACTGGAAACACCATATATTTT
CDR3 protein: CAWSGWGTGNTIYF

clone size: .
D gene: TRBD1
V gene: TRBV6-2/TRBV6-3
J gene: TRBJ1-2
CDR3 DNA: TGTGCCAGCAGTCCCTTGGGACAGCGCAAAAACTATGGCTACACCTTC
CDR3 protein: CASSPLGQRKNYGYTF

clone size: .
D gene: TRBD1
V gene: TRBV29-1
J gene: TRBJ2-7
CDR3 DNA: TGCAGCGCTGTCGCACACAGGGGCCCCTACGAGCAGTACTTC
CDR3 protein: CSAVAHRGPYEQYF

clone size: once
D gene: TRBD1
V gene: TRBV19
J gene: TRBJ2-7
CDR3 DNA: TGTGCCAGTAGTATAGCCCAGGGGGCCGTCGAGCAGTACTTC
CDR3 protein: CASSIAQGAVEQYF

clone size: once
D gene: .
V gene: TRBV4-2
J gene: TRBJ2-2
CDR3 DNA: TGTGCCAGCAGCCTAAATTCCCGGGGGGAGCTGTTTTTT
CDR3 protein: CASSLNSRGELFF